The 23 T cell receptor beta chains listed next were all sequenced from one sample in a study of identical twins (dated by TCRdb to 2016 to 2018). Receptor amplification or capture employed 5' RACE. For sequencing, an Illumina HiSeq 2000 was employed. The raw public data were reprocessed by TCRdb itself: fastp quality trimming at Q25, MiXCR clonotype calling, in-frame beta chains only. Each CDR3 protein gets just one entry, which takes the most common genes and DNA from the rows behind it. The sample table records approximately 630,000 distinct CDR3 sequences; about 7.1% of these occur just once. The ten largest make up over 1.5% of the sample. The sample was also linked to a second study, of yellow fever vaccine responses in identical twins.

The sequencing sample was made of PBMCs. The receptors shown here come from a woman aged 18-30 years in good health.

The J gene is TRBJ1-6, the V gene TRBV20-1; TRBD1 is a possible D gene (5 bases). The CDR3 contains 13 residues. CDR1 is DFQATT and CDR2 is SNEGSKA in the germline V gene (reference sequence). With 6 bases removed from V and 12 bases from J, the gap between germline ends came to 18 bases. The CDR3, as DNA: TGCAGTGCCTCCCACGGACAACTGGGACCCCTCCACTTT. Protein product: CSASHGQLGPLHF.

This clonotype was observed a few times. The chain joins TRBV11-2 to TRBJ2-7; 7 bases fit TRBD1. J gave up 2 bases and V 4 bases, and 11 bases lay outside the gene matches. The CDR3 is 16 amino acids. Germline CDR1 and CDR2: SGHAT and FQNNGV. CDR3 in amino acids: CASSSYIKTGTYEQYV. CDR3 bases: TGTGCCAGCAGCTCCTATATAAAGACAGGGACCTACGAGCAGTACGTC.

The chain carries TRBV5-1 and TRBJ2-5; tentatively, D is TRBD2 (6 bases). The CDR3 is 14 residues long. Trimming removed 0 bases from V and 7 bases from J, with 13 bases in between. Germline V gene data show CDR1 as SGHRS and CDR2 as YFSETQ. The CDR3 sequence is CASSLGVSGWTQYF. The CDR3 coding sequence is TGCGCCAGCAGCTTGGGAGTTAGCGGATGGACCCAGTACTTC.

This clonotype showed up just a few times. The chain links TRBV3-1 to TRBJ1-5, with D possibly being TRBD1 (5 bases). The V end was cut by 1 base, the J end by 10 bases, with 17 bases between. Germline V gene sequence: CDR1 LGHDT, CDR2 YNNKEL (reference sequence). This CDR3 contains 15 residues. The CDR3 DNA reads TGTGCCAGCAGCCAAGGGGGGACCGGCGTTTTACCCCAGCATTTT. This codes for CASSQGGTGVLPQHF.

This clonotype has more than one count but fewer than ten. V and J are TRBV15 and TRBJ2-3; D uncertain. CDR3 length: 14 residues. The V end lost 0 bases, the J end lost 4 bases, and 8 bases lay between the germline ends. Looked up from germline, CDR1 is LNHNV and CDR2 is YYDKDF (reference sequence). In DNA form, the CDR3 reads TGTGCCACCAGCAGAGATCCCCAGTCAGATACGCAGTATTTT. Its protein product is CATSRDPQSDTQYF.

Only a few counts were recorded for this clonotype. The chain joins TRBV9 to TRBJ2-5, with 7 bases lining up with TRBD2. This CDR3 region has 18 residues. V shed 1 base, J shed 1 base, and the junction held 13 bases outside the gene matches. Germline CDR1 SGDLS, CDR2 YYNGEE. The chain's CDR3 is CASSVKAWLAEFQETQYF. CDR3 DNA sequence: TGTGCCAGCAGCGTAAAAGCATGGCTAGCGGAGTTCCAAGAGACCCAGTACTTC.

This chain links TRBV29-1 with TRBJ1-1, with TRBD1 identical over 10 bases. V dropped 3 bases and J dropped 4; count of bases not matched to a gene: 5. The germline CDR1 and CDR2 sequences are SQVTM and ANQGSEA. The CDR3 has 14 amino acids. The CDR3 region is CSVDQTGGFTEAFF. Written as DNA, the CDR3 is TGCAGCGTTGATCAGACAGGGGGCTTCACTGAAGCTTTCTTT.

This clonotype has only a few counts. The rearrangement links TRBV6-1 to TRBJ2-3, with 7 bases matching TRBD2. This CDR3 contains 14 residues. The junction had 9 bases not matched to a gene; V was cut back by 7 bases and J by 5 bases. Germline lookup yields CDR1 MNHNS and CDR2 SASEGT. The CDR3 reads CASTTGRGGDTQYF. The CDR3 nucleotides are TGTGCCAGCACCACGGGGCGCGGGGGAGATACGCAGTATTTT.

This clonotype was counted many times. The rearrangement links TRBV12-3 or TRBV12-4 to TRBJ1-5, with D unresolved. Trimming stripped 2 bases from V and 9 bases from J, with 5 bases between. The CDR3 loop spans 11 amino acids. Here the CDR3 reads CASSLNGPQHF. Written as DNA, the CDR3 is TGTGCCAGCAGTTTAAACGGGCCCCAGCATTTT.

This clonotype was picked up a small number of times. The V and J genes are TRBV4-1 and TRBJ2-7; 8 bases map to TRBD1. V lost 1 base and J lost 2; bases outside the gene matches: 1. Germline-derived CDR1 and CDR2 are MGHRA and YSYEKL. This CDR3 has 14 amino acids. The CDR3 spells CASSQAQGAYEQYV. The CDR3 DNA follows: TGCGCCAGCAGCCAAGCACAGGGGGCCTACGAGCAGTACGTC.

This clonotype came up many times. The rearrangement joins TRBV6-5 to TRBJ1-6; no clear D. Trimming took off 2 bases at V and 4 bases at J, with 9 bases between the two ends. The CDR3 runs to 15 residues. In germline, CDR1 is MNHEY, CDR2 SVGAGI. CDR3 DNA sequence: TGTGCCAGCAGTTACGCGCTCGGGTATAATTCACCCCTCCACTTT. This sequence encodes CASSYALGYNSPLHF.

This clonotype was observed at least ten times. The CDR3 sequence: CASSVESGSSYEQYF. CDR3 in DNA: TGTGCCAGCAGCGTAGAAAGCGGGAGTTCCTACGAGCAGTACTTC. The genes are TRBV9 and TRBJ2-7; 8 bases agree with TRBD2. Per germline, CDR1 SGDLS and CDR2 YYNGEE. This CDR3 is 15 amino acids long. Germline trimming cut 0 bases from V and 1 base from J; bases unmatched to any gene: 3. The full variable domain, completed using reference TRBV9 and TRBJ2-7, is DSGVTQTPKHLITATGQRVTLRCSPRSGDLSVYWYQQSLDQGLQFLIQYYNGEERAKGNILERFSAQQFPDLHSELNLSSLELGDSALYFCASSVESGSSYEQYFGPGTRLTVT.

Details on this clonotype: This sequence may be a read error, since a much larger clone differs from it by one base. The chain is built from TRBV5-1 and TRBJ2-1; 8 bases agree with TRBD2. The CDR3 contains 15 residues. Germline V gives CDR1 SGHRS, CDR2 YFSETQ. The CDR3 sequence: CSSSPSGGRYNEQFF. The CDR3, as DNA: TGCTCCAGCAGCCCCAGCGGGGGACGTTACAATGAGCAGTTCTTC.

This clonotype has a count of ten or more. The gene calls are TRBV4-2 and TRBJ1-3, with D tentatively TRBD1 (5 bases). V shed 2 bases and J shed 3 bases, with 8 bases lying between them. The CDR3 runs 14 residues. Per the germline V gene, CDR1 is LGHNA and CDR2 is YNFKEQ. CDR3 coding DNA: TGTGCCAGCAGCCAATCAGGGTATGGAAACACCATATATTTT. Protein sequence: CASSQSGYGNTIYF.

The V call is TRBV20-1, the J call TRBJ2-2; the match to TRBD1 covers 8 bases. The ends lost 2 bases at V and 6 bases at J; junction bases unmatched: 11. The CDR3 is made up of 16 amino acids. Germline-derived CDR1 and CDR2 are DFQATT and SNEGSKA (reference sequence). CDR3 protein: CSARSSGQVLSGELFF. The CDR3 bases are TGCAGTGCTAGATCTTCGGGACAGGTTCTTTCCGGGGAGCTGTTTTTT.

This clonotype was found many times. The chain combines TRBV7-9 with TRBJ2-7, with TRBD1 matching over 8 bases. The CDR3 spans 15 residues. Germline CDR1 and CDR2: SEHNR and FQNEAQ (reference sequence). The V and J ends lost 1 base and 1 base, in that order; junction bases with no gene match: 3. The DNA for the CDR3 is TGTGCCAGCAGCTTAGTGACAGGGGATTCCTACGAGCAGTACTTC. Translating gives CASSLVTGDSYEQYF.

This rearrangement joins TRBV10-3 to TRBJ2-5; D is unclear. V lost 6 bases, J lost 2 bases, and 10 bases lay in between. CDR3 length: 13 residues. Germline CDR1 and CDR2: ENHRY and SYGVKD. CDR3 DNA sequence: TGTGCCATCAGCAACTCGCAACAAGAGACCCAGTACTTC. It translates to CAISNSQQETQYF.

The genes are TRBV4-1 and TRBJ2-7; 7 nucleotides agree with TRBD1. The J segment lost 2 bases and the V segment lost 1 base, leaving 2 bases of the junction unmatched. This CDR3 has 14 amino acids. In germline, CDR1 is MGHRA, CDR2 YSYEKL. CDR3 residues: CASSQGRGTYEQYF. In DNA form, the CDR3 reads TGCGCCAGCAGCCAAGGCAGGGGGACCTACGAGCAGTACTTC.

This clonotype was seen many times. One junction end does not reproduce the germline sequence, and a read error may be involved. The gene calls are TRBV12-3 or TRBV12-4 and TRBJ2-3, with 10 nucleotides matching TRBD2. This CDR3 is built from 14 residues. The CDR3 sequence is CASSVAGGGDTQYF. In nucleotides, the CDR3 is TGTGCCAGCAGTGTAGCGGGGGGCGGGGATACGCAGTATTTT.

This clonotype was recorded many times. The rearrangement joins TRBV20-1 to TRBJ2-7; 9 bases line up with TRBD2. J gave up 0 bases and V 6 bases, and 9 bases lay outside the gene matches. CDR1 DFQATT and CDR2 SNEGSKA come from the germline V gene (reference sequence). The length of the CDR3 is 15 residues. CDR3 in amino acids: CSARYSGSSSYEQYF. CDR3 DNA sequence: TGCAGTGCCCGGTATAGCGGGAGTAGCTCCTACGAGCAGTACTTC.

This clonotype was detected a few times. This chain links TRBV6-1 with TRBJ1-5; no definite D call. The CDR3 has 14 amino acids. Trimming shortened V by 6 bases and J by 9 bases, and 18 bases separated the two germline ends. Germline V gene lookup returns CDR1 MNHNS and CDR2 SASEGT. The CDR3 coding sequence is TGTGCCAGCAGACCAAGGAGCGGGCCGGGGCCCCAGCATTTT. It specifies CASRPRSGPGPQHF.

The chain employs TRBV7-8 and TRBJ2-7; 7 bases map to TRBD2. The CDR3 spans 17 residues. Looked up from germline, CDR1 is SGHVS and CDR2 is FQNEAQ. J was trimmed by 1 base and V by 1 base; bases with no gene match: 10. In DNA, the CDR3 is TGTGCCAGCAGCTTAGAGTTTGGTAGCGGGTTATCCTACGAGCAGTACTTC. Encoded protein: CASSLEFGSGLSYEQYF.

On this clonotype itself: The CDR3 does not close with the conserved phenylalanine or tryptophan, likely indicating a read error. V is TRBV6-1 and J is TRBJ2-5, with unresolved D. Germline-derived CDR1 and CDR2 are MNHNS and SASEGT. Deletions cut 7 bases from V and 3 bases from J, with 12 bases between. The CDR3 extends over 13 amino acids. DNA of the CDR3: TGTGCCAGCACCTTGGGTCAGAAAGAGACCCAGTACTTA. Its protein product is CASTLGQKETQYL.